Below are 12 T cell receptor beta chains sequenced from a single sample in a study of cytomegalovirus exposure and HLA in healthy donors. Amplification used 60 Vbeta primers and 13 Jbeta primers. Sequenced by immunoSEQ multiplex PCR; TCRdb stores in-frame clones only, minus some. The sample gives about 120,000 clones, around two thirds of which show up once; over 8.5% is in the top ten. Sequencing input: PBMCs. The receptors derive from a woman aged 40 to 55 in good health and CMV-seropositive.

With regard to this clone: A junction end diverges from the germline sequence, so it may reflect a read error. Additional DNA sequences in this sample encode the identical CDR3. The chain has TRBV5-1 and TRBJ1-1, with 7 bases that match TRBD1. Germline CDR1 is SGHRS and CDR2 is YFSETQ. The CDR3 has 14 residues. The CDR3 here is CASSLGGGEAEAFF. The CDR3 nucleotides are TGCGCCAGCAGCTTGGGAGGGGGCGAGGCTGAAGCTTTTTTT.

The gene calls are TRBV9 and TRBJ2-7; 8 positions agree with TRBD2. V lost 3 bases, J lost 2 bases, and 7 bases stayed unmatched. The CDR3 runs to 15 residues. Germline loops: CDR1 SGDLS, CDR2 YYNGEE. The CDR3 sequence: CASSAGSGIPYEQYF. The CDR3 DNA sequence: TGTGCCAGCAGCGCAGGTAGCGGGATACCCTACGAGCAGTACTTC.

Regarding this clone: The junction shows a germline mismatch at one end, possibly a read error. This chain's CDR3 is CASRLAGGVYEQYF. The CDR3 DNA sequence: TGTGCCAGCAGGTTAGCGGGAGGAGTATACGAGCAGTACTTC. The J gene is TRBJ2-7, the V gene TRBV7-2; 10 bases match TRBD2. The CDR3 totals 14 residues. CDR1 and CDR2 (germline): SGHTA, FQGNSA. The full variable domain, in which reference TRBV7-2 and TRBJ2-7 provide the parts outside the CDR3, is GAGVSQSPSNKVTEKGKDVELRCDPISGHTALYWYRQSLGQGLEFLIYFQGNSAPDKSGLPSDRFSAERTGGSVSTLTIQRTQQEDSAVYLCASRLAGGVYEQYFGPGTRLTVT.

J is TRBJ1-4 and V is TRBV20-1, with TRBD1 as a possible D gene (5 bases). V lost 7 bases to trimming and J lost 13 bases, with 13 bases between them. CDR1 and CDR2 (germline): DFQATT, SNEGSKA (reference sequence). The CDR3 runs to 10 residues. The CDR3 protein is CSVQGERLFF. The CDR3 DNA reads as TGCAGTGTGCAAGGGGAACGACTGTTTTTT.

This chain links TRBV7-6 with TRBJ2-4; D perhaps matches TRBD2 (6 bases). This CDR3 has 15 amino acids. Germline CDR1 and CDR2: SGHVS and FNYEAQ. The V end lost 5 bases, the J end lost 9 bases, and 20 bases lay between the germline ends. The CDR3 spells CASSIHSGGDSIQYF. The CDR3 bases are TGTGCCAGCAGCATCCACTCAGGAGGGGATAGCATTCAGTACTTC.

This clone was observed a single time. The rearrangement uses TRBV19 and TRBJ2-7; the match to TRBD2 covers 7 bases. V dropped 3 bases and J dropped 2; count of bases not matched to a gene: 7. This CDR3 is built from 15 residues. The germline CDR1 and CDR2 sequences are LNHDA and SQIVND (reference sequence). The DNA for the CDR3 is TGTGCCAGTAGTATCTCCGGGACTATTACCTACGAGCAGTACTTC. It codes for CASSISGTITYEQYF.

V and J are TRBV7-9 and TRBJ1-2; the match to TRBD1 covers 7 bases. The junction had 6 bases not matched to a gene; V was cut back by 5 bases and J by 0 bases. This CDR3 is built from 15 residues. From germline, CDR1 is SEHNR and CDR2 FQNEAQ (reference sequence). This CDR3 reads CASSRTTGANYGYTF. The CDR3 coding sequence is TGTGCCAGCAGCCGAACCACAGGGGCTAACTATGGCTACACCTTC. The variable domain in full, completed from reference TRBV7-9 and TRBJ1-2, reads DTGVSQNPRHKITKRGQNVTFRCDPISEHNRLYWYRQTLGQGPEFLTYFQNEAQLEKSRLLSDRFSAERPKGSFSTLEIQRTEQGDSAMYLCASSRTTGANYGYTFGSGTRLTVV.

This CDR3 reads CASSPPGGYEQYF. The CDR3 DNA reads TGTGCCAGCAGCCCCCCCGGCGGTTACGAGCAGTACTTC. The chain links TRBV7-2 to TRBJ2-5; D gene unclear. Gene TRBJ2-7 matches the end of the DNA better, so the J call may be wrong. The CDR3 runs to 13 residues. Germline V gene lookup returns CDR1 SGHTA and CDR2 FQGNSA.

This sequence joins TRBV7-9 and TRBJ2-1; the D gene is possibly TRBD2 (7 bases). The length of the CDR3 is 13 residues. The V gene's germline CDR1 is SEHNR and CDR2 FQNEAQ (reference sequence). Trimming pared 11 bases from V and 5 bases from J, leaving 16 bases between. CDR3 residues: CAGQRGPDNEQFF. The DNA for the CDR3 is TGTGCCGGACAGCGGGGCCCAGACAATGAGCAGTTCTTC.

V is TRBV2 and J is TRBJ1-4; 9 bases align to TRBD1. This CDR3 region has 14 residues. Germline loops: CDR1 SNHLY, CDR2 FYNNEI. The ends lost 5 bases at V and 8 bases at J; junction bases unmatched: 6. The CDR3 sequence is CASSRDRGWEKLFF. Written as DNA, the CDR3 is TGTGCCAGCAGTCGCGACAGGGGGTGGGAAAAACTGTTTTTT.

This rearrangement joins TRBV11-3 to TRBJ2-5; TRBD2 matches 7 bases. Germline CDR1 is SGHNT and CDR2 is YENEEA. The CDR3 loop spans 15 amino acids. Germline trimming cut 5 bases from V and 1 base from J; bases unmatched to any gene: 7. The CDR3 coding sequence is TGTGCCAGCAGCCTCGGGGGAGGGTCCCAAGAGACCCAGTACTTC. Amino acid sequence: CASSLGGGSQETQYF.

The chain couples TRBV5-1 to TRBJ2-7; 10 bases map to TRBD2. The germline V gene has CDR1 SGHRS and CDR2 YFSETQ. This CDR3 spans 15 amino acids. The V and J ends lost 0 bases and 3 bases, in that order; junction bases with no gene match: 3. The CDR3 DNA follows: TGCGCCAGCAGCTTGGGACTAGCGGGCGTCTACGAGCAGTACTTC. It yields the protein CASSLGLAGVYEQYF.